These T cell receptor beta chains were read from a single sample in a study of blood T cell repertoires in COVID-19. Here immunoSEQ multiplex PCR was the method, and the copy in TCRdb shows in-frame clones only, minus some. Among 75,000 to 95,000 clones listed, roughly 80% were seen once. The specimen was peripheral blood. The receptor source for this set is a man at least 80 years old with active or convalescent COVID-19. Both conserved end residues are part of each CDR3.

cdr3_length v_call cdr3_aa
17 TRBV4-1 CASSPSNTGGVSNIQYF
14 TRBV7-6 CASSLWSSGNTIYF
15 TRBV6-5 CASRIAGASTDTQYF
17 TRBV19 CASSIGVLAGGQETQYF
16 TRBV4-1 CASSQRLAGNADTQYF
15 TRBV19 CASRRAGTNTGELFF
14 TRBV5-1 CASSSTASGNTIYF
14 TRBV10-3 CAIRAGENTGELFF
14 TRBV25-1 CASSDFGENEKLFF
19 TRBV28 CASSFEAQWQDWSPNTIYF
15 TRBV2 CASSSIPSSRSPLHF
16 TRBV4-1 CASSQEPRGRIGELFF
18 TRBV19 CASSPPGGVYYSNQPQHF
16 TRBV2 CASSQQLAGVFGELFF
19 TRBV7-8 CASSLTPLIRATYNSPLHF
17 TRBV10-1 CASSERLAVHSYNEQFF
14 TRBV6-2/TRBV6-3 CASSPQGFNYGYTF
16 TRBV4-1 CASSPRWDRRDSPLHF
17 TRBV13 CASSLYGGEGPGNTIYF
14 TRBV16 CASSQLAASDTQYF
16 TRBV5-4 CASSRRTGGSYNEQFF
16 TRBV5-1 CASSHKREVGTDTQYF
14 TRBV5-1 CASSLDSQGYGYTF
14 TRBV2 CASSVRQGNTEAFF
14 TRBV2 CASSREGFNQPQHF
15 TRBV3-1/TRBV3-2 CASSQEVPGDNEQFF
15 TRBV24-1 CATGSDRGAYNEQFF
15 TRBV6-5 CASTKGQGFENTIYF
15 TRBV19 CASSILRGLKNEQFF
13 TRBV6-5 CAARQGWAGELFF
14 TRBV18 CASSPEPTGSEAFF
14 TRBV5-1 CASSQGDGSYGYTF
15 TRBV5-6 CASNGALGVGDGYTF
15 TRBV2 CASCNRGLSYNEQFF
15 TRBV28 CASRTGGGSGNTIYF
15 TRBV5-6 CASSLRDRANQPQHF
12 TRBV28 CATNPVNTEAFF
13 TRBV6-5 CASRARENSPLHF
15 TRBV5-6 CASSLVGQGKYGYTF
14 TRBV27 CASSSTVSNQPQHF
19 TRBV19 CASSILSSGAGFSNQPQHF
15 TRBV5-4 CASRWDRGLSTEAFF